One sample yielded the 17 T cell receptor beta chains listed below, sequenced in a study of OX40 agonist ivuxolimab in advanced cancers. Here immunoSEQ multiplex PCR was the method, and the copy in TCRdb shows in-frame clones only, minus some. The sample contains about 49,000 clones, around 86% of which appear only once. Here the sequenced sample was CD4+ or CD8+ T cells sorted from blood, taken in a trial of the OX40 agonist ivuxolimab. The receptor source for this set is an adult with an advanced solid tumor such as melanoma, head and neck, liver or kidney cancer.

The chain couples TRBV5-1 to TRBJ2-7; 8 bases line up with TRBD1. The CDR3 has 15 amino acids. Germline trimming cut 3 bases from V and 2 bases from J; bases unmatched to any gene: 7. The germline CDR1 and CDR2 sequences are SGHRS and YFSETQ. The CDR3 nucleotides read TGCGCCAGCAGCTGGGGGACAGGCCAAACCTACGAGCAGTACGTC. This gives the protein CASSWGTGQTYEQYV.

The genes are TRBV6-6 and TRBJ2-7; 8 nucleotides match TRBD2. The CDR3 runs to 15 residues. Germline V gene data show CDR1 as MNHNY and CDR2 as SVGAGI (reference sequence). The V and J ends lost 2 bases and 4 bases, in that order; junction bases with no gene match: 7. CDR3 coding DNA: TGTGCCAGCAGTTACAGTGATAGCGGGGCTTACGAGCAGTACTTC. This gives the protein CASSYSDSGAYEQYF.

There are a few counts of this clone. The chain recombines TRBV5-1 with TRBJ1-1; D is uncertain. The CDR3 totals 13 residues. The V gene's germline CDR1 is SGHRS and CDR2 YFSETQ. Between the trimmed V and J ends, which lost 4 bases and 5 bases, there was a span of 12 bases. CDR3 amino acids: CASSRGLGTEAFF. For the CDR3, the DNA is TGCGCCAGCAGCAGAGGCCTGGGAACTGAAGCTTTCTTT.

The J gene is TRBJ2-7, the V gene TRBV9; D is ambiguous. V was cut by 3 bases and J by 5 bases, with 12 bases left in between. The germline V gene encodes CDR1 SGDLS and CDR2 YYNGEE. CDR3 length: 13 amino acids. CDR3 nucleotide sequence: TGTGCCAGCAGCGATGGGCTCGGGCACGAGCAGTACTTC. Its translation: CASSDGLGHEQYF.

This clone was seen only a few times. The V call is TRBV6-1, the J call TRBJ1-2; D not resolved. The CDR3 contains 15 residues. The germline V and J ends were trimmed by 0 bases and 1 base, with 9 bases remaining between them. Looked up from germline, CDR1 is MNHNS and CDR2 is SASEGT. The CDR3 spells CASSEAASLNYGYTF. Here the CDR3 DNA reads TGTGCCAGCAGTGAAGCAGCCTCGCTTAACTATGGCTACACCTTC.

The rearrangement joins TRBV5-1 to TRBJ2-1; 10 bases map to TRBD2. V trimming: 7 bases; J trimming: 4 bases; junction bases outside the gene matches: 2. The CDR3 spans 13 residues. Germline loops: CDR1 SGHRS, CDR2 YFSETQ. CDR3 loop: CASQLAGYNEQFF. CDR3 DNA sequence: TGCGCCAGCCAACTAGCGGGGTACAATGAGCAGTTCTTC.

The rearrangement uses TRBV15 and TRBJ2-6, with D unclear. This CDR3 spans 16 amino acids. Per the germline V gene, CDR1 is LNHNV and CDR2 is YYDKDF (reference sequence). With 3 bases removed from V and 7 bases from J, the gap between germline ends came to 16 bases. CDR3 coding DNA: TGTGCCACCAGCAGGGCCCGCGGCCTAACAGCCAACGTCCTGACTTTC. Amino acids: CATSRARGLTANVLTF.

This clone was counted a few times. The rearrangement uses TRBV27 and TRBJ2-1, with 10 nucleotides matching TRBD2. This CDR3 is 15 amino acids long. Per the germline V gene, CDR1 is MNHEY and CDR2 is SMNVEV (reference sequence). Trimming cost V 5 bases and J 4 bases; bases outside gene matches: 5. The CDR3 DNA reads TGTGCCAGCAGTCCCGGACTAGCGGTTTACAATGAGCAGTTCTTC. Residues: CASSPGLAVYNEQFF.

J is TRBJ2-7 and V is TRBV4-3, with D maybe TRBD1 (6 bases). The germline V gene has CDR1 LGHNA and CDR2 YSLEER. The CDR3 contains 14 residues. V dropped 4 bases and J dropped 3 bases, with 13 bases sitting between them. The CDR3 loop is CASSRLQGLYEQYF. The CDR3 DNA reads as TGCGCCAGCAGCCGCCTGCAGGGGCTCTACGAGCAGTACTTC.

The V call is TRBV11-2, the J call TRBJ2-1; a possible D gene is TRBD2 (6 bases). The V and J ends lost 4 bases and 8 bases respectively, with 21 bases between them. From germline, CDR1 is SGHAT and CDR2 FQNNGV. The CDR3 has 16 residues. In DNA, the CDR3 is TGTGCCAGCAGCTCCCCTCTCCGGGAGTTTTCGCATGAGCAGTTCTTC. It yields the protein CASSSPLREFSHEQFF. Full variable domain (rest looked up from reference TRBV11-2 and TRBJ2-1): EAGVAQSPRYKIIEKRQSVAFWCNPISGHATLYWYQQILGQGPKLLIQFQNNGVVDDSQLPKDRFSAERLKGVDSTLKIQPAKLEDSAVYLCASSSPLREFSHEQFFGPGTRLTVL.

This clone showed up just a few times. The genes are TRBV19 and TRBJ1-1; D is undetermined. Germline values: CDR1 LNHDA, CDR2 SQIVND (reference sequence). This CDR3 contains 12 residues. Between the trimmed V and J ends, which lost 5 bases and 6 bases, there was a span of 10 bases. CDR3 bases: TGTGCCAGTAGTTCCAAACTCCCTGAAGCTTTCTTT. Amino acids: CASSSKLPEAFF. The full variable domain, in which reference TRBV19 and TRBJ1-1 provide the parts outside the CDR3, is DGGITQSPKYLFRKEGQNVTLSCEQNLNHDAMYWYRQDPGQGLRLIYYSQIVNDFQKGDIAEGYSVSREKKESFPLTVTSAQKNPTAFYLCASSSKLPEAFFGQGTRLTVV.

The chain is built from TRBV6-1 and TRBJ2-1; D is uncertain. V was shortened by 2 bases and J by 1 base, with 12 bases between the two germline ends. Per the germline V gene, CDR1 is MNHNS and CDR2 is SASEGT. This CDR3 has 16 amino acids. CDR3 loop: CASSELQEPSYNEQFF. The CDR3 DNA reads as TGTGCCAGCAGTGAACTCCAGGAACCTTCCTACAATGAGCAGTTCTTC.

This clone was recorded only once. The CDR3 region is CASSFFGTGELSNQPQHF. The CDR3 DNA sequence: TGTGCCAGCAGCTTTTTCGGGACAGGAGAACTTAGCAATCAGCCCCAGCATTTT. The V and J genes are TRBV5-4 and TRBJ1-5; 8 positions match TRBD1. The CDR3 runs 18 residues. J was trimmed by 0 bases and V by 2 bases; bases with no gene match: 10. CDR1 and CDR2 (germline): SGHNT, YYREEE (reference sequence).

The V gene is TRBV30, the J gene TRBJ2-1, with 9 bases matching TRBD2. The CDR3 is 23 residues long. From germline, CDR1 is GTSNPN and CDR2 SVGIG (reference sequence). J gave up 10 bases and V 7 bases, and 41 bases lay outside the gene matches. The CDR3 sequence: CASLSGTGVSSGSPIWTGEEQFF. The CDR3 bases are TGTGCCTCCCTTAGTGGTACAGGGGTAAGTAGCGGGAGCCCAATTTGGACGGGGGAGGAGCAGTTCTTC.

The chain uses TRBV27 and TRBJ1-2, with D maybe TRBD1 (6 bases). The CDR3 consists of 16 residues. Germline CDR1 and CDR2: MNHEY and SMNVEV (reference sequence). The germline V and J ends were trimmed by 4 bases and 3 bases, with 18 bases remaining between them. The CDR3 is CASSSSEGDLHYGYTF. The CDR3 DNA follows: TGTGCCAGCAGTTCCTCCGAGGGGGACCTCCACTATGGCTACACCTTC.

The rearrangement joins TRBV9 to TRBJ2-3; weak D call: TRBD1 (5 bases). Per germline, CDR1 SGDLS and CDR2 YYNGEE. V dropped 0 bases and J dropped 3 bases, with 11 bases sitting between them. This CDR3 contains 15 residues. CDR3 nucleotide sequence: TGTGCCAGCAGCGTAGGTTTGGGGCGGACAGATACGCAGTATTTT. Translation: CASSVGLGRTDTQYF.

The chain employs TRBV19 and TRBJ2-7; D is unresolved. V was cut by 4 bases and J by 3 bases, with 10 bases left in between. CDR1 LNHDA and CDR2 SQIVND come from the germline V gene (reference sequence). The CDR3 totals 13 residues. CDR3 nucleotide sequence: TGTGCCAGTAGTACCAAGGACGGCTACGAGCAGTACGTC. This gives the protein CASSTKDGYEQYV.